This T cell receptor beta chain was sequenced for a study of a mutant IDH1 vaccine in newly diagnosed glioma. Background on the study: Earlier treatment was radiotherapy, temozolomide, or both, with most getting both.

Time point in this sample: baseline, week 1 (first vaccination visit). Treatment denoted: pre-vaccination baseline after standard-of-care therapy. This clone was counted a single time. The data were produced by immunoSEQ multiplex PCR, yet TCRdb's version contains in-frame clones alone and is incomplete. The sample lists under 65,000 clones; 70% to 80% were seen once. This sequence originates from a woman in her 40s with glioma. This specimen was PBMCs, taken from a glioma patient treated with radiotherapy, temozolomide or both.

CDR3 sequence: CAISDPGRYSNQPQHF. Written as DNA, the CDR3 is TGTGCCATCAGTGACCCAGGTAGATATAGCAATCAGCCCCAGCATTTT. This sequence joins TRBV10-3 and TRBJ1-5; no reliable D call. The CDR3 is 16 residues long. Deletions cut 3 bases from V and 0 bases from J, with 12 bases between. Per the germline V gene, CDR1 is ENHRY and CDR2 is SYGVKD.